Listed below are T cell receptor beta chains from one sample, sequenced in a study of regulatory T cells in long-lasting Graves disease. Via MiXCR, TCRdb re-called the multiplex PCR reads, giving one row per CDR3 protein. Altogether 390,000 or so distinct CDR3 sequences are present, about 12% being singletons, with the ten largest covering about 19%. The sample was also linked to a second study, of T cells in Graves' hyperthyroidism and ophthalmopathy.

Material: peripheral blood mononuclear cells (PBMCs), obtained at new diagnosis, from a patient treated with antithyroid drugs. The receptor source for this set is a woman younger than 35 with Graves disease. The CDR3 runs from the conserved cysteine through the conserved F or W. A D gene is named only where the DNA matches it firmly. Clone size is stated in some rows and not others, as once, few, many or a class when expanded.

clone size: .; J gene: TRBJ2-5; D gene: .; V gene: TRBV7-2; CDR3 DNA: TGTGCCAGCAGCTTAGTAGGTTTTTTAGGGACACAAGAGACCCAGTACTTC; CDR3 protein: CASSLVGFLGTQETQYF
clone size: .; J gene: TRBJ1-2; D gene: .; V gene: TRBV27; CDR3 DNA: TGTGCCAGCAGTTTATCGGGAATCGGAGGTGGGCCCCGAATCTATGGCTACACCTTC; CDR3 protein: CASSLSGIGGGPRIYGYTF
clone size: .; J gene: TRBJ2-3; D gene: TRBD1; V gene: TRBV28; CDR3 DNA: TGTGCCAGCAGAAAGCCGGGACAGGGTCCGGGAACAGATACGCAGTATTTT; CDR3 protein: CASRKPGQGPGTDTQYF
clone size: many; J gene: TRBJ1-1; D gene: TRBD1; V gene: TRBV30; CDR3 DNA: TGTGCCTGGACTAGGGGACAGATGAACACTGAAGCTTTCTTT; CDR3 protein: CAWTRGQMNTEAFF
clone size: .; J gene: TRBJ2-3; D gene: TRBD2; V gene: TRBV27; CDR3 DNA: TGTGCCAGCAGTTTATCCCTAGCGGGGGCCACAGATACGCAGTATTTT; CDR3 protein: CASSLSLAGATDTQYF
clone size: many; J gene: TRBJ2-5; D gene: TRBD2; V gene: TRBV12-3/TRBV12-4; CDR3 DNA: TGTGCCAGCAGTGCTAGCGGGAGTGGGGAGACCCAGTACTTC; CDR3 protein: CASSASGSGETQYF
clone size: many; J gene: TRBJ1-1; D gene: .; V gene: TRBV15; CDR3 DNA: TGTGCCACCAGCAGAGATTCTTACAGGGTGGGCACTGAAGCTTTCTTT; CDR3 protein: CATSRDSYRVGTEAFF
clone size: many; J gene: TRBJ1-5; D gene: .; V gene: TRBV4-1; CDR3 DNA: TGCGCCAGCAGCCAACATCATTTAAATCAGCCCCAGCATTTT; CDR3 protein: CASSQHHLNQPQHF
clone size: .; J gene: TRBJ2-5; D gene: .; V gene: TRBV19; CDR3 DNA: TGTGCCAGTAGTATAGGGCGGGGGCGGCGGGAGACCCAGTACTTC; CDR3 protein: CASSIGRGRRETQYF
clone size: many; J gene: TRBJ2-5; D gene: TRBD2; V gene: TRBV4-3; CDR3 DNA: TGCGCCAGCAGCCAGCGCCAGCGGACTAGCGGGCAAGAGACCCAGTACTTC; CDR3 protein: CASSQRQRTSGQETQYF
clone size: many; J gene: TRBJ2-3; D gene: .; V gene: TRBV30; CDR3 DNA: TGTGCCTGGAGTGTGGGTGGAGGCATAGATACGCAGTATTTT; CDR3 protein: CAWSVGGGIDTQYF
clone size: .; J gene: TRBJ2-2; D gene: TRBD1; V gene: TRBV4-3; CDR3 DNA: TGCGCCAGCAGCCAAGAATGGGGAGCCTACAGGGGGCCAAACACCGGGGAGCTGTTTTTT; CDR3 protein: CASSQEWGAYRGPNTGELFF
clone size: .; J gene: TRBJ2-3; D gene: .; V gene: TRBV10-3; CDR3 DNA: TGTGCCATCAGTGAGTCAGAGTCTTGGGCAGATACGCAGTATTTT; CDR3 protein: CAISESESWADTQYF
clone size: many; J gene: TRBJ2-7; D gene: TRBD1; V gene: TRBV30; CDR3 DNA: TGTGCCTGGAGTACAGGGGGAACTTCCTTCTCCTACGAGCAGTACTTC; CDR3 protein: CAWSTGGTSFSYEQYF
clone size: .; J gene: TRBJ2-7; D gene: TRBD1; V gene: TRBV27; CDR3 DNA: TGTGCCAGCAGTTTCAACAGGGGTCACGAGCAGTACTTC; CDR3 protein: CASSFNRGHEQYF
clone size: many; J gene: TRBJ2-1; D gene: .; V gene: TRBV5-1; CDR3 DNA: TGCGCCAGCAGCTTAAGCCTGCACAATGAGCAGTTCTTC; CDR3 protein: CASSLSLHNEQFF